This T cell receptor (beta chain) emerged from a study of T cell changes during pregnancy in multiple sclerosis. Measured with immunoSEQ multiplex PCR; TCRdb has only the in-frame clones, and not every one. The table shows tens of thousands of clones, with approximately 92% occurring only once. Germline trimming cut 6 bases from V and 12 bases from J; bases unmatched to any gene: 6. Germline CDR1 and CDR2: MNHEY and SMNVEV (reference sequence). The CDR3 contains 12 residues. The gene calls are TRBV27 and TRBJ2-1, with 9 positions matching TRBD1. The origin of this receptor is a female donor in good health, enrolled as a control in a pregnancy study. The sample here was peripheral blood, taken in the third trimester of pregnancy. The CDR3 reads CASRPGQGVQFF. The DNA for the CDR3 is TGTGCCAGCAGGCCGGGACAGGGTGTGCAGTTCTTC.